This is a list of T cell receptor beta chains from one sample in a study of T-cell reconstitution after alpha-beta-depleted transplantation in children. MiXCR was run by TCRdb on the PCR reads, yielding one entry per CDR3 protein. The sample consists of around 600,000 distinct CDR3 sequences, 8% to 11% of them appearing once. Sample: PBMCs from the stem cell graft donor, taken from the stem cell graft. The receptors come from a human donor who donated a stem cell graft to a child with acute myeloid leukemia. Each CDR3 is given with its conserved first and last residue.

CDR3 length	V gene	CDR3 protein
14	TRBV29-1	CSVEARKGTDTQYF
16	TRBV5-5	CASSRPASGGGNEQFF
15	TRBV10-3	CAISSQGATQETQYF
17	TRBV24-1	CATSDLTGTHSSGEQFF
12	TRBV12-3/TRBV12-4	CASSLFVNEQYF
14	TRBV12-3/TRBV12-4	CASTTDSNTGELFF
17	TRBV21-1	CASSKEEQGWDNQPQHF
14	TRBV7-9	CASSLGQPPYEQYF
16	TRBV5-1	CASSFGPGQGNEKLFF
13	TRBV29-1	CSVEDNDDYEQYF
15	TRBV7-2	CASSPGTGFRDTQYF
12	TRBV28	CASMESNQPQHF
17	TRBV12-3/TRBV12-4	CASSLRVGSGILNEQFF
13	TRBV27	CASSSGTRGTQYF
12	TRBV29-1	CGSGTGAYEQFF
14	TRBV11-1	CASSWGQGRETQYF
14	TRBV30	CAWSALAGAGELFF
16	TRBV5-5	CASSLTVTSGANVLTF
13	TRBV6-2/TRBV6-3	CASSPGQWQPQHF
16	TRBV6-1	CASSPTHRGVDQPQHF
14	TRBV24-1	CATRAGGPTNEQFF
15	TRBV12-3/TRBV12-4	CASSSGQPNTGELFF
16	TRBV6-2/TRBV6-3	CASRDIGGLSYNEQFF
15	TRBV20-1	CSARAGTLTSYEQYF
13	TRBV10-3	CAISGTGDETQYF
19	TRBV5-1	CASSSTQGSLNSGANVLTF
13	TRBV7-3	CASSVDDYNEQFF
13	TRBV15	CATRTSSYNEQFF
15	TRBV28	CASSLFRGPANEQYF
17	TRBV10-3	CAISEGTGTHLTYGYTF
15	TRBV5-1	CASRASGTVAEKLFF
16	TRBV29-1	CSVEFPEGVLANEQFF
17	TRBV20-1	CSARRRSLRNSNQPQHF
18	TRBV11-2	CASSLYSPLRQNTGELFF
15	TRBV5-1	CASSSNSGNYNEQFF
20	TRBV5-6	CASSSDRGSRGGRVYQPQHF
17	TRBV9	CASSLQTSGGFYNEQFF
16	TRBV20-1	CSARDLGTGGPGEQYF
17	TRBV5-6	CASSLAVGGQGHQPQHF
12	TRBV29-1	CSVCYVSGELFF
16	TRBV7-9	CASSPGAQGGLKEQFF
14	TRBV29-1	CSVRPGQGIDGYTF
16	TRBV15	CATSRGKGVSGYEQYF
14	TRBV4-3	CASSQAVGTDTQYF
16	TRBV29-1	CSAQRRAGEFPDTQYF
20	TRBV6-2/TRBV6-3	CASSYSTGRNFANSYNEQFF
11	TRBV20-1	CSASSPRDMNF
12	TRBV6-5	CASRSGSREQYF
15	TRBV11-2	CASSLVGRDGDEQFF
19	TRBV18	CASSPTHLGTKGLQETQYF
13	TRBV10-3	CAISSGVGYEQYF
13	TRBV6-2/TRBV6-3	CASRNGQATEAFF
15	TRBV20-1	CSAWGGDPYNSPLHF
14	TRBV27	CASRRQGGTYGYTF
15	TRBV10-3	CAISETDSSNQPQHF